In its sample, the clone carrying this T cell receptor (beta chain) was seen a few times. Its specificity is unknown. The data originate from a study of T cell clones after liver transplantation. Sequencing used immunoSEQ multiplex PCR; TCRdb keeps in-frame clones, though not all of them. The table has roughly 53,000 clones, roughly 70% seen once. Germline CDR1 reads LNHDA; CDR2 reads SQIVND (reference sequence). V dropped 4 bases and J dropped 4; count of bases not matched to a gene: 3. The CDR3 totals 15 residues. Study-wide results and limits: Rather than being deleted, graft donor-reactive T cells may have moved into the graft.

The receptor comes from a human patient who received a liver transplant. Some T cells may arise from the graft donor. V gene TRBV19 combines with J gene TRBJ2-3, with 12 bases that match TRBD2. Here the sequenced sample was CD4+ T cells from blood, taken at the 22-month timepoint. CDR3 sequence (DNA): TGTGCCAGTAGTAAGTGGACTAGCGGGGCAGATACGCAGTATTTT. Protein: CASSKWTSGADTQYF.